This T cell receptor beta chain was recorded in a study of graft-versus-host responses after intestinal transplantation. Study in general: All recipients got anti-thymocyte globulin induction, then tacrolimus and steroids for around three years. The study's findings and limits: GvH clone levels peaked in circulation, and this peak was associated with early post-transplant HvG declines.

Intraepithelial and lamina propria lymphocytes were isolated from graft specimens. Generated by immunoSEQ multiplex PCR, the TCRdb table keeps only in-frame clones and is missing some. The profile shows under 8,500 clones, around four fifths of them singletons. Notes on this clone: Antigen specificity is unknown.

Trimming shortened V by 5 bases and J by 6 bases, and 14 bases separated the two germline ends. The CDR3 runs 14 residues. Germline CDR1 is MGHDK and CDR2 is SYGVNS. The sequences come from ileum tissue, collected 307 days after intestinal transplant. The rearrangement uses TRBV25-1 and TRBJ2-1; D unresolved. The clonotype originates from a human patient who received an intestinal transplant, so some T cells may come from the graft donor. In DNA form, the CDR3 reads TGTGCCAGCAGTAAAACCCGGGTCAGCAATGAGCAGTTCTTC. Amino acid sequence: CASSKTRVSNEQFF.